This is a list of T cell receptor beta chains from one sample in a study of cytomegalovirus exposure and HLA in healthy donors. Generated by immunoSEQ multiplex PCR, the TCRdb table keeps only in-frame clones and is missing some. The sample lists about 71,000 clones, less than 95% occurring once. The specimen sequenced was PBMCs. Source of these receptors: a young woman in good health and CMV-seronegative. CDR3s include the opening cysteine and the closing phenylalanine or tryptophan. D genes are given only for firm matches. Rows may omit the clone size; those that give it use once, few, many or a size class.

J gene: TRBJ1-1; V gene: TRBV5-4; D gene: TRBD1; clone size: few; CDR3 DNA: TGTGCCAGCAGTCAGGGGGGTACCACTGAAGCTTTCTTT; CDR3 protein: CASSQGGTTEAFF
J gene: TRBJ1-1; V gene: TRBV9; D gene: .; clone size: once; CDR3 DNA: TGTGCCAGCACAACGGCCCCTACAGGGAGCACTGAAGCTTTCTTT; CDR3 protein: CASTTAPTGSTEAFF
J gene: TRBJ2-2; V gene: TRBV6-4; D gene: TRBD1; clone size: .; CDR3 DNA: TGTGCCAGCAGTGACGGGCAGGGGGCCGGGGAGCTGTTTTTT; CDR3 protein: CASSDGQGAGELFF
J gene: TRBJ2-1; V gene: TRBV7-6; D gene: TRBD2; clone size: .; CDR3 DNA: TGTGCCAGCAGCTTATCGCTAGCGGGGGGCTACGGTAGCGAGCAGTTCTTC; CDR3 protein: CASSLSLAGGYGSEQFF
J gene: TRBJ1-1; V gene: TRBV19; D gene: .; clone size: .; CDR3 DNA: TGTGCCAGTAGTCCCCGGACAGAGCTGAACACTGAAGCTTTCTTT; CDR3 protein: CASSPRTELNTEAFF
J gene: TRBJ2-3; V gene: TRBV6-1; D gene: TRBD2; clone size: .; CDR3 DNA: TGTGCCAGCAGTGAAGTAGCGGGGGGCACAGATACGCAGTATTTT; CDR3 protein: CASSEVAGGTDTQYF
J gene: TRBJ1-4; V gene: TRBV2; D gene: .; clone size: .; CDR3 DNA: TGTGCCAGCAGGGTGGGGCAGGGTAATGAAAAACTGTTTTTT; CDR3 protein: CASRVGQGNEKLFF
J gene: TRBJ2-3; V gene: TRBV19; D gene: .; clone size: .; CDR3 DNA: TGTGCCAGTAGTATCGGGGGGCGCGGGAATCCAGATACGCAGTATTTT; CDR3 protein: CASSIGGRGNPDTQYF
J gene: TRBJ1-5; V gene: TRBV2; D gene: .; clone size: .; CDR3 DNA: TGTGCCAGCAGTGAAACGGGGGTCAATCAGCCCCAGCATTTT; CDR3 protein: CASSETGVNQPQHF
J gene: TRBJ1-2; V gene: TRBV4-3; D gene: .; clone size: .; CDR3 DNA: TGCGCCAGCAGCCAAGTCCCATCTAACTATGGCTACACCTTC; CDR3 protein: CASSQVPSNYGYTF
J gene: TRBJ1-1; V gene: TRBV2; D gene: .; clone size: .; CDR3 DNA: TGTGCCGGGGGGGTACTTTGGAACACTGAAGCTTTCTTT; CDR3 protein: CAGGVLWNTEAFF
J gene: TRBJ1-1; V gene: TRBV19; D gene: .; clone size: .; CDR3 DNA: TGTGCCAGTAGTTGGGGGGGGAACACTGAAGCTTTCTTT; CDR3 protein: CASSWGGNTEAFF
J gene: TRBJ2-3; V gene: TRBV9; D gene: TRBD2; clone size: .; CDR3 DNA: TGTGCCAGCAGCGTAGGCCTAGCGGGAGCCCAGCGGGATACGCAGTATTTT; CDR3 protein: CASSVGLAGAQRDTQYF
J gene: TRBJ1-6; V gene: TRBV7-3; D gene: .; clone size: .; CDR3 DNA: TGTGCCAGCAGCTTAAGAGGCCTCGGGGGGAATTCACCCCTCCACTTT; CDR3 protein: CASSLRGLGGNSPLHF
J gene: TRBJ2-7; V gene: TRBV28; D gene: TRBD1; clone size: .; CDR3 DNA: TGTGCCAGCAGTTTCCCTCGACGACAGGGGCCAAGGAGTAGCGGTGCAAACGAGCAGTACTTC; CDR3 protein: CASSFPRRQGPRSSGANEQYF
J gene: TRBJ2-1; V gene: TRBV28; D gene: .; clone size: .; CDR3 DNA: TGTGCCAGCAGTCCGATACCGGGACAAGGCCAGACCTTCTACAATGAGCAGTTCTTC; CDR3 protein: CASSPIPGQGQTFYNEQFF
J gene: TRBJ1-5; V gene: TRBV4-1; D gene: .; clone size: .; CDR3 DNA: TGCGCCAGCAGCCAGAGAGATAGCAATCAGCCCCAGCATTTT; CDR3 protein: CASSQRDSNQPQHF
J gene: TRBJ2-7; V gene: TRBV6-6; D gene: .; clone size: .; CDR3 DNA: TGTGCCAGCAGTTACAAGAGGGACACCTCCTACGAGCAGTACTTC; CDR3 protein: CASSYKRDTSYEQYF